This TCR beta chain was observed in a study of T cell clones after liver transplantation. Study-wide context: Timepoints were pre-transplant, pre-withdrawal, and after withdrawal was completed or failed. Findings of the study overall: The donor-reactive repertoire was only partly measurable in two subjects, lacking donor cells.

Unstimulated PBMCs were sorted into CD3+CD4+ and CD3+CD8+ populations. With respect to this clone: Its cognate antigen is unknown.

This CDR3 has 12 amino acids. The germline gives CDR1 SGHAT, CDR2 FQNNGV. The ends were cut back, 0 bases at V and 6 bases at J, with 5 bases in the middle. Libraries were prepared by immunoSEQ multiplex PCR; TCRdb keeps only in-frame clonotypes and omits some of them. The data show some 60,000 clones, 71% seen once. This clonotype originated in a human donor who received a liver transplant. Sequenced material: CD4+ T cells from blood, taken before liver transplant. The chain carries TRBV11-2 and TRBJ2-5; no clear D. The DNA of the CDR3 is TGTGCCAGCAGCTTAGATCAAAAGACCCAGTACTTC. Amino acid sequence: CASSLDQKTQYF.